This TCR beta chain is drawn from a study of T cell repertoires in cytomegalovirus infection (dated by TCRdb to between 2018 and 2021). Looking at the study overall: Peptide stimulations targeted recently identified HLA-C-restricted CMV epitopes, whose presentation resists viral immunomodulation, together with well-studied HLA-B-restricted epitopes. Because public TCR beta signatures pointed to carriage of CMV infection together with the matching HLA type, the HLA type of each donor mattered for the analysis.

What the work shows at the level of the full study, not this receptor alone: Cumulative frequency of public TCR beta family members discriminated carriers of CMV infection plus the relevant HLA type in this cohort and an independent approximately 370-donor cohort. The ex vivo response was dominated by HLA-C-restricted CMV-specific TCR beta clonotypes, and the single most frequent clonotype in two of eight donors was supplied by these HLA-C-restricted clonotypes.

About this clonotype itself: This clone's antigen is unknown. No base-level quality is on record; no much larger clone is a single base apart.

Sequencer: Illumina HiSeq 1500. TCRdb ran its own pipeline on the public reads, namely fastp trimming at Q25 and MiXCR clone calling, and kept in-frame beta chains. Rows with one shared CDR3 protein collapse into an entry with the most common genes and DNA. The sample table holds some 800,000 distinct CDR3 sequences, of which around a third were seen once. 12% of the sample goes to the ten largest clones. The treatment or condition tag for this specimen amounts to: in vitro stimulation with specific CMV peptide epitopes to enrich CMV-specific T cells. Sequenced here: cultured CD8+ T cells from PBMCs, sampled from culture after CMV antigen stimulation. The sequence was collected from a human donor in good health (CMV status not recorded). Some clones in this sample may be carry-over from other donors' samples.

In nucleotides, the sequence is TGTGCCAGCAGCTTATTATCTAGACAGGATGGCTACACCTTC. Translated, it reads CASSLLSRQDGYTF. This receptor chain uses TRBV7-2 and TRBJ1-2; perhaps TRBD1 is the D gene, with 6 bases matching. The germline V gene encodes CDR1 SGHTA and CDR2 FQGNSA. Relative to germline, V is 2 bases shorter and J is 6 bases shorter, with 13 bases between their ends. The CDR3 covers 14 residues, taking in both the cysteine and the phenylalanine. Solely the CDR3 DNA is kept, with 42 bases framed from the first base.